These 5 T cell receptor beta chains came from one sample sequenced in a study of T cell responses to AZD1222 COVID-19 vaccine. Using immunoSEQ multiplex PCR, the repertoire was profiled, and TCRdb retains in-frame clones only, with some absent. Of around 80,000 clones in the sample, 70% to 90% were seen once. The input for sequencing was peripheral blood, taken 28 days after the second AZD1222 dose. Receptor source: an adult who received the AZD1222 COVID-19 vaccine.

The chain recombines TRBV4-3 with TRBJ1-5; D is uncertain. The germline V and J ends were trimmed by 0 bases and 6 bases, with 12 bases remaining between them. The CDR3 contains 15 residues. CDR1 is LGHNA and CDR2 is YSLEER in the germline V gene. CDR3 bases: TGCGCCAGCAGCCAAGATCGGAATGGGTTTCAGCCCCAGCATTTT. As protein: CASSQDRNGFQPQHF.

This chain uses TRBV5-1 with TRBJ2-7, with 11 bases lining up with TRBD1. Unmatched junction bases numbered 6, after V lost 0 bases and J lost 4 bases. CDR3 length equals 16 residues. Looked up from germline, CDR1 is SGHRS and CDR2 is YFSETQ. CDR3 coding DNA: TGCGCCAGCAGCTTGGGCGCCGGGACAGGGGGGTACGAGCAGTACTTC. This translates into CASSLGAGTGGYEQYF.

The chain joins TRBV19 to TRBJ1-1; 8 nucleotides agree with TRBD1. The CDR3 covers 16 residues. The germline V gene has CDR1 LNHDA and CDR2 SQIVND (reference sequence). The J segment lost 0 bases and the V segment lost 5 bases, leaving 8 bases of the junction unmatched. The CDR3 DNA reads TGTGCCAGTAGTCTGCAGGGGGCTGGAGTGAACACTGAAGCTTTCTTT. Translated: CASSLQGAGVNTEAFF.

This chain uses TRBV4-3 with TRBJ2-1; no clear D. The CDR3 loop spans 15 amino acids. Trimming pared 0 bases from V and 0 bases from J, leaving 6 bases between. Per the germline V gene, CDR1 is LGHNA and CDR2 is YSLEER. In nucleotides, the CDR3 is TGCGCCAGCAGCCAAGATTATAGCTCCTACAATGAGCAGTTCTTC. Protein: CASSQDYSSYNEQFF.

The gene calls are TRBV19 and TRBJ1-2, with 8 bases fitting TRBD1. Germline V lookup: CDR1 LNHDA, CDR2 SQIVND (reference sequence). The V segment lost 8 bases and the J segment 4 bases; nucleotides outside the gene matches: 9. The CDR3 runs 14 residues. This chain's CDR3 is CASYSTGGSYGYTF. The DNA of the CDR3 is TGTGCCAGTTATTCCACAGGGGGTTCCTATGGCTACACCTTC.